These T cell receptor beta chains were read from a single sample in a study of blood T cells in healthy people across ages. Via MiXCR, TCRdb re-called the 5' RACE reads, giving one row per CDR3 protein. Of some 940,000 distinct CDR3 sequences in the sample, approximately 32% were seen once. In addition, the sample was reused for a study of T cells of mothers and their children.

Sequencing was carried out using blood. The receptors here all came from a woman aged 40-49 years in good health. Each CDR3 is given with its conserved first and last residue. Each record gives: clone size, V gene, J gene, D gene, CDR3 protein, CDR3 DNA. D genes are given only for firm matches. Clone size is not always given. Where it is, it says once, few, many or a class for expanded clones.

many,TRBV6-4,TRBJ2-5,NA,CASSDSQGLQHQETQYF,TGTGCCAGCAGTGACTCACAGGGTCTTCAGCACCAAGAGACCCAGTACTTC
NA,TRBV7-6,TRBJ1-5,TRBD1,CASSLVGDRVNQPQHF,TGTGCCAGCAGCTTAGTAGGCGACAGGGTCAATCAGCCCCAGCATTTT
NA,TRBV7-2,TRBJ1-4,TRBD1,CASSFGDRVTNEKLFF,TGTGCCAGCAGCTTCGGAGACAGGGTAACTAATGAAAAACTGTTTTTT
NA,TRBV30,TRBJ1-1,TRBD1,CAWSGQGCTEAFF,TGTGCCTGGAGTGGACAGGGATGCACTGAAGCTTTCTTT
many,TRBV7-2,TRBJ2-4,TRBD2,CASSPSGGASIQYF,TGTGCCAGCAGCCCCAGCGGGGGGGCCAGCATTCAGTACTTC
NA,TRBV6-5,TRBJ2-1,TRBD2,CASSDSSGGASYNEQFF,TGTGCCAGCAGTGACTCTAGCGGGGGGGCCTCCTACAATGAGCAGTTCTTC
few,TRBV11-1,TRBJ2-7,TRBD2,CASRIGTSGGYNEQYF,TGTGCCAGCAGGATTGGGACTAGCGGGGGTTACAATGAGCAGTACTTC
few,TRBV7-9,TRBJ1-2,NA,CASSSEVFGGYTF,TGTGCCAGCAGCTCAGAGGTCTTTGGTGGCTACACCTTC
few,TRBV2,TRBJ2-1,NA,CASSPMSSCNEQFF,TGTGCCAGCAGTCCCATGAGCTCCTGCAATGAGCAGTTCTTC
NA,TRBV5-1,TRBJ2-5,TRBD1,CASSAGQGAAGETQYF,TGCGCCAGCAGCGCCGGACAGGGGGCAGCGGGAGAGACCCAGTACTTC
many,TRBV7-3,TRBJ2-7,NA,CASSLIPSLREQYF,TGTGCCAGCAGCTTAATTCCTAGTCTCCGCGAGCAGTACTTC
many,TRBV3-1,TRBJ2-7,TRBD1,CASSHGTVSYEQYF,TGTGCCAGCAGCCATGGGACAGTCTCCTACGAGCAGTACTTC
many,TRBV20-1,TRBJ1-4,NA,CSARDRGEKLFF,TGCAGTGCTAGAGACAGGGGCGAAAAACTGTTTTTT
NA,TRBV20-1,TRBJ2-5,TRBD2,CSAIRGGRETQYF,TGCAGTGCTATACGGGGGGGCCGAGAGACCCAGTACTTC
many,TRBV5-1,TRBJ2-5,TRBD1,CASSLGRGRGETQYF,TGCGCCAGCAGCTTGGGCAGGGGGCGCGGAGAGACCCAGTACTTC
NA,TRBV28,TRBJ2-7,NA,CASSLYQGSEQYF,TGTGCCAGCAGTTTATACCAGGGTTCCGAGCAGTACTTC
many,TRBV7-9,TRBJ2-7,NA,CASSLDAASYEQYF,TGTGCCAGCAGCTTAGATGCAGCCTCCTACGAGCAGTACTTC
many,TRBV24-1,TRBJ2-5,NA,CATSDYPGRETQETQYF,TGTGCCACCAGTGATTACCCAGGTCGGGAAACCCAAGAGACCCAGTACTTC
NA,TRBV7-2,TRBJ2-2,NA,CASSQGGTLAGELFF,TGTGCCAGCAGCCAAGGCGGGACACTTGCGGGGGAGCTGTTTTTT
once,TRBV12-3/TRBV12-4,TRBJ1-5,NA,CASSQDQFNQPQHF,TGTGCCAGCAGCCAGGACCAGTTCAATCAGCCCCAGCATTTT
NA,TRBV7-2,TRBJ2-3,TRBD2,CASSLGLGGYTQYF,TGTGCCAGCAGCTTAGGCTTGGGAGGGTATACGCAGTATTTT
NA,TRBV7-9,TRBJ1-4,TRBD1,CASSLGTGLRKLFF,TGTGCCAGCAGCTTAGGGACAGGCCTCAGGAAACTGTTTTTT
few,TRBV12-3/TRBV12-4,TRBJ2-6,NA,CASSSGVGTFSGANVLTF,TGTGCCAGCAGTTCGGGGGTGGGTACATTCTCTGGGGCCAACGTCCTGACTTTC
few,TRBV24-1,TRBJ2-3,NA,CATSDGYLKKYF,TGTGCCACCAGTGACGGCTACCTAAAAAAGTATTTT
NA,TRBV5-6,TRBJ2-3,TRBD2,CASSVLAAADTQYF,TGTGCCAGCAGCGTACTAGCGGCCGCAGATACGCAGTATTTT
many,TRBV7-6,TRBJ2-7,NA,CASSPLAGLQYF,TGTGCCAGCAGCCCCCTAGCAGGGCTGCAGTACTTC
many,TRBV7-2,TRBJ2-5,NA,CASSPPKGGGETQYF,TGTGCCAGCAGCCCCCCGAAGGGAGGGGGAGAGACCCAGTACTTC
many,TRBV7-2,TRBJ2-5,TRBD1,CASSLGLLGQVQETQYF,TGTGCCAGCAGCTTAGGACTACTGGGACAGGTACAAGAGACCCAGTACTTC
NA,TRBV3-1,TRBJ2-1,TRBD2,CASSQDGTSGRRDNEQFF,TGTGCCAGCAGCCAGGACGGGACTAGCGGGAGGAGGGACAATGAGCAGTTCTTC
many,TRBV6-5,TRBJ1-1,NA,CASFYGGNTEAFF,TGTGCCAGCTTTTACGGCGGGAACACTGAAGCTTTCTTT
NA,TRBV2,TRBJ1-1,NA,CASSEADWGRTEAFF,TGTGCCAGCAGTGAAGCGGATTGGGGAAGAACTGAAGCTTTCTTT
many,TRBV12-3/TRBV12-4,TRBJ1-2,NA,CASSFLRGNYGYTF,TGTGCCAGCAGTTTTCTACGGGGAAACTATGGCTACACCTTC
few,TRBV6-6,TRBJ2-1,TRBD1,CASSWGTGRIGEQFF,TGTGCCAGCAGTTGGGGGACAGGGAGAATTGGTGAGCAGTTCTTC
NA,TRBV28,TRBJ2-7,TRBD1,CASSFSTRDRESYEQYF,TGTGCCAGCAGTTTCTCGACCCGGGACAGGGAATCCTACGAGCAGTACTTC
many,TRBV3-1,TRBJ2-7,TRBD1,CASSSRQGGHEQYF,TGTGCCAGCAGCTCCCGACAGGGCGGGCACGAGCAGTACTTC
few,TRBV7-9,TRBJ1-4,TRBD1,CASSIRGRVEKLFF,TGTGCCAGCAGCATCAGGGGGCGCGTTGAAAAACTGTTTTTT
NA,TRBV7-9,TRBJ1-1,NA,CASSTGHSTGDTEAFF,TGTGCCAGCAGCACGGGACACTCAACTGGGGACACTGAAGCTTTCTTT
NA,TRBV6-5,TRBJ1-2,TRBD1,CASKAQDRVYGYTF,TGTGCCAGCAAGGCCCAGGACAGGGTCTATGGCTACACCTTC
NA,TRBV28,TRBJ1-6,TRBD1,CASSFMDRANSPLHF,TGTGCCAGCAGTTTCATGGACAGGGCAAATTCACCCCTCCACTTT
once,TRBV27,TRBJ2-7,TRBD1,CASSCGDRGYEQYF,TGTGCCAGCAGTTGTGGGGACAGGGGCTACGAGCAGTACTTC
NA,TRBV7-2,TRBJ2-7,TRBD2,CASRQTSGQPNEQYF,TGTGCCAGCAGACAAACTAGCGGGCAACCCAATGAGCAGTACTTC
few,TRBV5-6,TRBJ2-5,TRBD2,CASSSTWRGGRETQYF,TGTGCCAGCAGCTCTACCTGGCGGGGGGGCCGAGAGACCCAGTACTTC
few,TRBV20-1,TRBJ1-2,NA,CSASFPQGPNYGYTF,TGCAGTGCTAGTTTTCCGCAGGGACCCAACTATGGCTACACCTTC
many,TRBV20-1,TRBJ2-3,NA,CSVRALTDTQYF,TGCAGTGTTAGGGCCCTCACAGATACGCAGTATTTT
many,TRBV18,TRBJ2-7,TRBD2,CASSPGTSGGYEQYF,TGCGCCAGCAGTCCTGGGACTAGCGGGGGCTACGAGCAGTACTTC